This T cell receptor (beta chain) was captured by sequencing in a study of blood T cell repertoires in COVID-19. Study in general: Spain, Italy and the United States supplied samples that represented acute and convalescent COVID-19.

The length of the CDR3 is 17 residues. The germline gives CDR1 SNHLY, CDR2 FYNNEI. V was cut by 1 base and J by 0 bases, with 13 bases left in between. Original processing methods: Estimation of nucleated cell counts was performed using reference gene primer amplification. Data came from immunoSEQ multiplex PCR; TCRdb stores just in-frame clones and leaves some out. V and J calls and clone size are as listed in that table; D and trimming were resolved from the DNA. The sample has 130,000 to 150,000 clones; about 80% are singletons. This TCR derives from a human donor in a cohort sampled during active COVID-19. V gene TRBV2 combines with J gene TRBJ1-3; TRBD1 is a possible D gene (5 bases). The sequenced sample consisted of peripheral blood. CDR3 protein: CASSEVRVEYSGNTIYF. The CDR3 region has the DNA TGTGCCAGCAGTGAAGTCAGGGTCGAGTACTCTGGAAACACCATATATTTT.